A single sample is the source of the 27 T cell receptor beta chains below, sequenced in a study of T cell responses to AZD1222 COVID-19 vaccine. TCRdb keeps only in-frame clones here, not all; method: immunoSEQ multiplex PCR. The sample has around 99,000 clones; more than 85% are singletons. Here the sequenced sample was peripheral blood, taken 28 days after the second AZD1222 dose. The receptors stem from an adult who received the AZD1222 COVID-19 vaccine.

This clone appeared a few times. The chain has TRBV5-1 and TRBJ1-3; D ambiguous. Deletions cut 6 bases from V and 4 bases from J, with 11 bases between. The length of the CDR3 is 13 residues. Germline V gives CDR1 SGHRS, CDR2 YFSETQ. Here the CDR3 DNA reads TGCGCCAGCAAGGGAGGAGGCGGAAACACCATATATTTT. It translates to CASKGGGGNTIYF.

This clone turned up a few times. V and J are TRBV3-1 (or the pseudogene TRBV3-2) and TRBJ2-1; 13 nucleotides line up with TRBD2. This CDR3 is built from 15 residues. Germline V CDR1 and CDR2: LGHDT, YNNKEL (reference sequence). V was pared by 4 bases and J by 10 bases, with 7 bases of the junction left unmatched. The CDR3 DNA reads as TGTGCCAGCAGCCGAGAACTAGCGGGAGGGCCGGAGCAGTTCTTC. Translated: CASSRELAGGPEQFF.

V and J are TRBV10-1 and TRBJ1-1; a weak D match, TRBD1 (5 bases). V gave up 4 bases and J gave up 5 bases, with 5 bases separating them. This CDR3 is 11 amino acids long. Germline V gives CDR1 WNHNN, CDR2 SYGVQD (reference sequence). The chain's CDR3 is CASSGGTEAFF. The CDR3 DNA reads as TGCGCCAGCAGTGGGGGGACTGAAGCTTTCTTT.

This sequence joins TRBV19 and TRBJ1-5; D unclear. The CDR3 consists of 14 residues. Germline assignment: CDR1 LNHDA and CDR2 SQIVND (reference sequence). V lost 1 base and J lost 9, with 13 bases in between. The CDR3 spells CASSIGQTRRPQHF. The CDR3 DNA sequence: TGTGCCAGTAGTATAGGTCAGACCCGACGGCCCCAGCATTTT.

J is TRBJ2-1 and V is TRBV19, with 8 bases identical to TRBD1. CDR1 and CDR2 from the germline V gene are LNHDA and SQIVND (reference sequence). The CDR3 has 16 amino acids. Germline trimming cut 5 bases from V and 4 bases from J; bases unmatched to any gene: 10. CDR3 in amino acids: CASSQFGQGGYNEQFF. The CDR3 DNA reads TGTGCCAGTAGTCAATTTGGACAGGGCGGTTACAATGAGCAGTTCTTC.

The V gene is TRBV27, the J gene TRBJ1-5; a possible D gene is TRBD1 (5 bases). The ends were cut back, 6 bases at V and 5 bases at J, with 14 bases in the middle. Germline V CDR1 and CDR2: MNHEY, SMNVEV (reference sequence). CDR3 length: 14 residues. CDR3 sequence (DNA): TGTGCCAGCAGCCGGCGGGGAGGGGATCAGCCCCAGCATTTT. Amino acid sequence: CASSRRGGDQPQHF.

The chain links TRBV5-1 to TRBJ1-2, with no clear D. Germline-derived CDR1 and CDR2 are SGHRS and YFSETQ. CDR3 size: 14 residues. Trimming pared 0 bases from V and 2 bases from J, leaving 8 bases between. CDR3 amino acids: CASSLVPENYGYTF. For the CDR3, the DNA is TGCGCCAGCAGCTTGGTTCCGGAAAACTATGGCTACACCTTC. The whole variable domain, remainder taken from reference TRBV5-1 and TRBJ1-2, is KAGVTQTPRYLIKTRGQQVTLSCSPISGHRSVSWYQQTPGQGLQFLFEYFSETQRNKGNFPGRFSGRQFSNSRSEMNVSTLELGDSALYLCASSLVPENYGYTFGSGTRLTVV.

V gene TRBV5-6 combines with J gene TRBJ2-5; a weak D match, TRBD1 (6 bases). Germline CDR1 and CDR2: SGHDT and YYEEEE. The CDR3 runs 17 residues. Trimming removed 4 bases at V and 0 bases at J, with 19 bases between. The CDR3 DNA reads as TGTGCCAGCAGCCCCCTGGGGGCAGAAATCAACCAAGAGACCCAGTACTTC. Amino acids: CASSPLGAEINQETQYF.

The chain joins TRBV7-9 to TRBJ2-2, with 7 bases lining up with TRBD1. CDR1 and CDR2 from the germline V gene are SEHNR and FQNEAQ (reference sequence). The V segment lost 4 bases and the J segment 4 bases; nucleotides outside the gene matches: 9. This CDR3 is built from 16 residues. In nucleotides, the CDR3 is TGTGCCAGCAGCTACCGGACAGGCTTTGTCACCGGGGAGCTGTTTTTT. This translates into CASSYRTGFVTGELFF.

The CDR3 region is CASSQDLGAAYNSPLHF. DNA of the CDR3: TGTGCCAGCAGCCAAGATCTGGGGGCAGCCTATAATTCACCCCTCCACTTT. This chain joins TRBV3-1 (or the pseudogene TRBV3-2) and TRBJ1-6; TRBD1 might be the D (6 bases). CDR1 and CDR2 from the germline V gene are LGHDT and YNNKEL (reference sequence). Trimming removed 0 bases at V and 2 bases at J, with 11 bases between. CDR3 length: 17 amino acids.

The V call is TRBV28, the J call TRBJ1-5; the D is unclear. With 3 bases removed from V and 4 bases from J, the gap between germline ends came to 10 bases. This CDR3 is built from 14 residues. CDR1 and CDR2 (germline): MDHEN, SYDVKM. The CDR3 reads CASSFIGGNQPQHF. CDR3 in DNA: TGTGCCAGCAGTTTCATAGGTGGGAATCAGCCCCAGCATTTT.

V is TRBV27 and J is TRBJ1-2; weak D call: TRBD1 (5 bases). This CDR3 comprises 15 residues. Germline values: CDR1 MNHEY, CDR2 SMNVEV (reference sequence). V lost 3 bases and J 4 bases, leaving 15 bases between the germline ends. This CDR3 reads CASSFDGGPGYGYTF. The CDR3 DNA sequence: TGTGCCAGCAGTTTTGATGGGGGACCAGGCTATGGCTACACCTTC.

J is TRBJ2-5 and V is TRBV28; the match to TRBD2 covers 7 bases. Germline loops: CDR1 MDHEN, CDR2 SYDVKM. This CDR3 region has 15 residues. The ends lost 1 base at V and 5 bases at J; junction bases unmatched: 7. The CDR3 sequence is CASSLSRRGGETQYF. The CDR3 DNA sequence: TGTGCCAGCAGTTTATCGAGGCGCGGGGGTGAGACCCAGTACTTC.

The genes are TRBV28 and TRBJ1-5; 7 nucleotides match TRBD1. The CDR3 runs 15 residues. Germline lookup yields CDR1 MDHEN and CDR2 SYDVKM. Unmatched junction bases numbered 8, after V lost 7 bases and J lost 2 bases. DNA for the CDR3: TGTGCCAGCATTGCAGGGGGAGTCGGCAATCAGCCCCAGCATTTT. As protein: CASIAGGVGNQPQHF.

The J gene is TRBJ1-5, the V gene TRBV2, with D perhaps matching TRBD1 (6 bases). This CDR3 is 14 amino acids long. Germline values: CDR1 SNHLY, CDR2 FYNNEI. Trimming shortened V by 8 bases and J by 2 bases, and 13 bases separated the two germline ends. The CDR3 sequence: CASGNRVGNQPQHF. The CDR3, as DNA: TGTGCCAGCGGAAACAGGGTCGGCAATCAGCCCCAGCATTTT.

This clone was counted a single time. In DNA, the CDR3 is TGTGCCAGCAGTTTCGAGGGACTAGCGGGAGGTCCGATCCCCGGGGAGCTGTTTTTT. This encodes CASSFEGLAGGPIPGELFF. The chain links TRBV28 to TRBJ2-2; TRBD2 aligns across 15 bases. Per germline, CDR1 MDHEN and CDR2 SYDVKM. Germline trimming cut 3 bases from V and 6 bases from J; bases unmatched to any gene: 11. This CDR3 region has 19 residues.

The chain carries TRBV5-1 and TRBJ2-7; 14 bases map to TRBD2. The germline gives CDR1 SGHRS, CDR2 YFSETQ. The V segment lost 3 bases and the J segment 7 bases; nucleotides outside the gene matches: 6. CDR3 size: 15 residues. The CDR3 here is CASSSGLAGAGEQYF. The CDR3 region has the DNA TGCGCCAGCAGCTCGGGACTAGCGGGAGCGGGGGAGCAGTACTTC.

The chain links TRBV5-8 to TRBJ2-7, with 8 bases lining up with TRBD1. Germline trimming cut 1 base from V and 7 bases from J; bases unmatched to any gene: 7. Germline CDR1 reads SGHTS; CDR2 reads YDEGEE. This CDR3 region has 14 residues. The CDR3, as DNA: TGTGCCAGCAGCTTGTTTACAGGGGGGAGTGAGCAGTACTTC. This codes for CASSLFTGGSEQYF.

This clone was found once. The chain joins TRBV14 to TRBJ2-1; D is ambiguous. Trimming stripped 1 base from V and 13 bases from J, with 20 bases between. CDR1 and CDR2 (germline): SGHDN, FVKESK. The CDR3 covers 15 residues. Written as DNA, the CDR3 is TGTGCCAGCAGCCAAGGCCGACCGTCGTCCGCCGGTCAGTTCTTC. Translated, it gives CASSQGRPSSAGQFF. The full variable domain, with the rest looked up from reference TRBV14 and TRBJ2-1, is EAGVTQFPSHSVIEKGQTVTLRCDPISGHDNLYWYRRVMGKEIKFLLHFVKESKQDESGMPNNRFLAERTGGTYSTLKVQPAELEDSGVYFCASSQGRPSSAGQFFGPGTRLTVL.

The V gene is TRBV5-1, the J gene TRBJ2-3; D is possibly TRBD2 (6 bases). This CDR3 comprises 15 residues. V lost 1 base, J lost 2 bases, and 11 bases lay in between. Germline CDR1 SGHRS, CDR2 YFSETQ. The CDR3 region is CASSLIGRPTDTQYF. The DNA for the CDR3 is TGCGCCAGCAGCTTGATAGGGAGGCCCACAGATACGCAGTATTTT.

The V and J genes are TRBV5-4 and TRBJ2-7; possible D gene TRBD1, 6 bases. The germline V gene encodes CDR1 SGHNT and CDR2 YYREEE (reference sequence). The V and J ends lost 3 bases and 0 bases respectively, with 10 bases between them. The CDR3 is 14 residues long. CDR3 region: CASSWDISSYEQYF. The CDR3 DNA is TGTGCCAGCAGCTGGGACATCTCCTCCTACGAGCAGTACTTC.

This chain joins TRBV28 and TRBJ1-3, with unresolved D. V was clipped by 7 bases and J by 0 bases, with 7 bases between them. From germline, CDR1 is MDHEN and CDR2 SYDVKM. This CDR3 has 13 amino acids. The CDR3 loop is CASISSSGNTIYF. The CDR3 nucleotides read TGTGCCAGCATAAGCAGCTCTGGAAACACCATATATTTT.

This rearrangement joins TRBV7-2 to TRBJ2-1, with D perhaps matching TRBD1 (6 bases). Per germline, CDR1 SGHTA and CDR2 FQGNSA. V was shortened by 1 base and J by 2 bases, with 15 bases between the two germline ends. The CDR3 spans 17 residues. CDR3: CASSLGGQLETYNEQFF. CDR3 nucleotide sequence: TGTGCCAGCAGCTTAGGAGGACAGCTGGAGACCTACAATGAGCAGTTCTTC.

This chain joins TRBV19 and TRBJ2-3; D is uncertain. Germline values: CDR1 LNHDA, CDR2 SQIVND (reference sequence). This CDR3 spans 14 amino acids. V gave up 5 bases and J gave up 4 bases, with 13 bases separating them. The CDR3 DNA reads TGTGCCAGTAGTCTCCGGAGCGTGTCAGATACGCAGTATTTT. Its translation: CASSLRSVSDTQYF.

This rearrangement joins TRBV11-2 to TRBJ2-3, with D maybe TRBD2 (5 bases). Germline CDR1 reads SGHAT; CDR2 reads FQNNGV. The CDR3 has 14 residues. V lost 5 bases and J 0 bases, leaving 9 bases between the germline ends. The CDR3 protein is CASSPSGSTDTQYF. The CDR3 DNA sequence: TGTGCCAGCAGCCCAAGCGGAAGCACAGATACGCAGTATTTT.

J is TRBJ1-3 and V is TRBV9; no clear D gene. The CDR3 runs 16 residues. V gave up 4 bases and J gave up 2 bases, with 16 bases separating them. Germline CDR1 reads SGDLS; CDR2 reads YYNGEE. This chain's CDR3 is CASSPPGSLTGNTIYF. The DNA for the CDR3 is TGTGCCAGCAGCCCCCCCGGATCCCTGACTGGAAACACCATATATTTT.

The V call is TRBV10-1, the J call TRBJ2-3; 7 bases map to TRBD1. V lost 7 bases, J lost 5 bases, and 12 bases stayed unmatched. Germline V CDR1 and CDR2: WNHNN, SYGVQD (reference sequence). The CDR3 loop spans 15 amino acids. Here the CDR3 reads CASTPTGARRDTQYF. DNA of the CDR3: TGCGCCAGCACCCCAACAGGGGCCAGACGAGATACGCAGTATTTT.